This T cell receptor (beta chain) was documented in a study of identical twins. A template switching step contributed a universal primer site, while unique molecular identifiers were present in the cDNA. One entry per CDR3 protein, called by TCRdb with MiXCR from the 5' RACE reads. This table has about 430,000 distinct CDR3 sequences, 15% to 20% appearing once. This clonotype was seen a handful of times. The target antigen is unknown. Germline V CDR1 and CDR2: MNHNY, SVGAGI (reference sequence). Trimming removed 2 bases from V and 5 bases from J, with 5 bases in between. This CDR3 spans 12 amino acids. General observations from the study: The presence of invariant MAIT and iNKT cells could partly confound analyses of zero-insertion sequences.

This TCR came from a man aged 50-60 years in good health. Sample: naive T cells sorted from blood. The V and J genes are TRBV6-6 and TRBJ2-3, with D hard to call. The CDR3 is CASSYHEDTQYF. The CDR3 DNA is TGTGCCAGCAGTTACCACGAAGATACGCAGTATTTT.